This T cell receptor (beta chain) was identified in a study of blood T cell repertoires in COVID-19. Background on the study: T cells, B-cell-depleted T cells, or PBMCs supplied cDNA or gDNA.

Only one count was recorded for this clone. At one boundary the junction diverges from the germline segment, which might be a read error. Clones were sequenced by immunoSEQ multiplex PCR, and TCRdb holds only the in-frame ones, with some missing. The sample lists about 120,000 clones, 60% to 80% occurring once. CDR1 is SGHNT, CDR2 YYREEE, per germline (reference sequence). The CDR3 covers 11 residues. The sequence came from a human donor in a cohort sampled during active COVID-19. The chain combines TRBV5-4 with TRBJ2-7; 7 bases line up with TRBD2. Specimen: peripheral blood. CDR3 coding DNA: TGTGCCAGCAGCTCGGGACTATTCTACAACTTC. Protein product: CASSSGLFYNF.